Following are 22 T cell receptor beta chains from one sample sequenced in a study of blood T cell repertoires in COVID-19 (dated by TCRdb to 2018 to 2020). Libraries came from the immunoSEQ multiplex PCR assay. As stored in TCRdb, this immuneACCESS dataset retains in-frame rearrangements with V and J assigned. A fraction of the clones does not appear; measured against another copy, unresolved V genes explain less than half of the discrepancy, and the remainder lacks a known reason. For this sample there are 70,000 or so clones; 85% to 90% appear just once. The ten largest clones add up to 4.1% of the sample. Sequencing was performed on peripheral blood. Receptors were obtained from a man aged 45-65 years with acute or convalescent COVID-19.

The rearrangement links TRBV3-1 (or the pseudogene TRBV3-2) to TRBJ2-1, with unresolved D. Germline V gene data show CDR1 as LGHDT and CDR2 as YNNKEL (reference sequence). The CDR3 is made up of 14 amino acids. Trimming shortened V by 1 base and J by 6 bases, and 10 bases separated the two germline ends. CDR3 sequence reads: CASSQVAGPNEQFF. The CDR3 nucleotides are TGTGCCAGCAGCCAAGTTGCTGGCCCCAATGAGCAGTTCTTC.

The chain has TRBV27 and TRBJ2-7; 9 bases align to TRBD2. Germline V gives CDR1 MNHEY, CDR2 SMNVEV (reference sequence). V was clipped by 5 bases and J by 0 bases; unmatched bases: 5. The CDR3 is 15 residues long. CDR3 in amino acids: CASSHSGSPSYEQYF. In DNA form, the CDR3 reads TGTGCCAGCAGTCATAGCGGGAGCCCCTCCTACGAGCAGTACTTC.

This clone is a singleton in its sample. The J gene is TRBJ2-7, the V gene TRBV18; D ambiguous. Germline CDR1 reads KGHSH; CDR2 reads LQKENI. V lost 2 bases to trimming and J lost 2 bases, with 4 bases between them. The CDR3 extends over 12 amino acids. DNA of the CDR3: TGTGCCAGCTCACCAGCGACCTACGAGCAGTACTTC. It translates to CASSPATYEQYF.

The chain carries TRBV6-5 and TRBJ2-3; 11 nucleotides match TRBD2. Looked up from germline, CDR1 is MNHEY and CDR2 is SVGAGI. The ends lost 8 bases at V and 3 bases at J; junction bases unmatched: 7. This CDR3 is built from 15 residues. This chain's CDR3 is CASCRTSGLTDTQYF. In DNA form, the CDR3 reads TGTGCCAGCTGTCGGACTAGCGGGTTGACAGATACGCAGTATTTT.

The genes are TRBV28 and TRBJ1-5, with 10 nucleotides matching TRBD1. The ends lost 5 bases at V and 6 bases at J; junction bases unmatched: 10. The CDR3 spans 16 residues. The germline gives CDR1 MDHEN, CDR2 SYDVKM. CDR3 sequence reads: CASSSNRQGAGQPQHF. CDR3 in DNA: TGTGCCAGCAGTAGCAATCGACAGGGGGCTGGTCAGCCCCAGCATTTT. Variable domain in full (rest from reference TRBV28 and TRBJ1-5): DVKVTQSSRYLVKRTGEKVFLECVQDMDHENMFWYRQDPGLGLRLIYFSYDVKMKEKGDIPEGYSVSREKKERFSLILESASTNQTSMYLCASSSNRQGAGQPQHFGDGTRLSIL.

The chain employs TRBV28 and TRBJ2-5; perhaps TRBD1 as D (6 bases). Trimming removed 7 bases from V and 3 bases from J, with 15 bases in between. From germline, CDR1 is MDHEN and CDR2 SYDVKM. CDR3 length: 14 amino acids. DNA of the CDR3: TGTGCCAGCACCTTATTACAGGGAGAAGAGACCCAGTACTTC. This codes for CASTLLQGEETQYF.

V is TRBV7-8 and J is TRBJ1-1; D uncertain. The CDR3 extends over 14 amino acids. Between the trimmed V and J ends, which lost 2 bases and 2 bases, there was a span of 9 bases. Per the germline V gene, CDR1 is SGHVS and CDR2 is FQNEAQ. The CDR3 region is CASSLNQANTEAFF. Written as DNA, the CDR3 is TGTGCCAGCAGCTTAAATCAGGCCAACACTGAAGCTTTCTTT. Using reference TRBV7-8 and TRBJ1-1 for the parts outside the CDR3, the full variable domain is GAGVSQSPRYKVAKRGQDVALRCDPISGHVSLFWYQQALGQGPEFLTYFQNEAQLDKSGLPSDRFFAERPEGSVSTLKIQRTQQEDSAVYLCASSLNQANTEAFFGQGTRLTVV.

The chain carries TRBV2 and TRBJ1-1, with 9 bases matching TRBD1. Germline loops: CDR1 SNHLY, CDR2 FYNNEI. The CDR3 loop spans 14 amino acids. V lost 8 bases, J lost 6 bases, and 10 bases stayed unmatched. This CDR3 is CASHHRDRVSEAFF. For the CDR3, the DNA is TGTGCCAGCCACCACCGGGACAGGGTTTCTGAAGCTTTCTTT.

This clone was counted between two and nine times. The chain joins TRBV24-1 to TRBJ1-2; D is unresolved. V was cut by 0 bases and J by 0 bases, with 4 bases left in between. CDR1 and CDR2 from the germline V gene are KGHDR and SFDVKD. The CDR3 is 14 amino acids. The chain's CDR3 is CATSDLTANYGYTF. CDR3 nucleotides: TGTGCCACCAGTGATTTGACTGCTAACTATGGCTACACCTTC.

The chain couples TRBV27 to TRBJ1-5; tentative D call: TRBD1 (5 bases). This CDR3 spans 14 amino acids. The germline gives CDR1 MNHEY, CDR2 SMNVEV (reference sequence). The DNA for the CDR3 is TGTGGGGGGGGGATGCACCCGGTGGTTCAGCCCCAGCATTTT. This sequence encodes CGGGMHPVVQPQHF.

This chain uses TRBV28 with TRBJ2-1; 7 bases map to TRBD1. Per the germline V gene, CDR1 is MDHEN and CDR2 is SYDVKM. J gave up 0 bases and V 5 bases, and 7 bases lay outside the gene matches. The CDR3 has 16 residues. The CDR3 DNA reads as TGTGCCAGCAGTGATACAGGGGTCCGCTCCTACAATGAGCAGTTCTTC. It translates to CASSDTGVRSYNEQFF.

The gene calls are TRBV7-3 and TRBJ2-1; D might be TRBD1 (5 bases). Germline CDR1 reads SGHTA; CDR2 reads FQGTGA. This CDR3 is built from 14 residues. Trimming took off 3 bases at V and 7 bases at J, with 13 bases between the two ends. CDR3 sequence reads: CASSFSQGKNEQFF. In DNA, the CDR3 is TGTGCCAGCAGCTTTAGTCAGGGAAAGAATGAGCAGTTCTTC.

The CDR3 spells CASSLLGDGPGGYEQYF. In DNA, the CDR3 is TGTGCCAGCAGTTTATTAGGTGACGGGCCCGGAGGCTACGAGCAGTACTTC. The J gene is TRBJ2-7, the V gene TRBV28; a weak D match, TRBD2 (5 bases). Per the germline V gene, CDR1 is MDHEN and CDR2 is SYDVKM. Deletions cut 1 base from V and 3 bases from J, with 19 bases between. The CDR3 is made up of 17 amino acids. The full variable domain, its missing parts supplied by reference TRBV28 and TRBJ2-7, is DVKVTQSSRYLVKRTGEKVFLECVQDMDHENMFWYRQDPGLGLRLIYFSYDVKMKEKGDIPEGYSVSREKKERFSLILESASTNQTSMYLCASSLLGDGPGGYEQYFGPGTRLTVT.

This chain connects TRBV18 to TRBJ2-7; D gene unclear. The CDR3 has 15 amino acids. V lost 4 bases, J lost 2 bases, and 15 bases lay in between. Germline assignment: CDR1 KGHSH and CDR2 LQKENI. The CDR3 protein is CASSLLGSTTYEQYF. CDR3 bases: TGTGCCAGCTCACTCCTCGGGTCAACGACCTACGAGCAGTACTTC.

The CDR3 bases are TGTGCCAGCAGCCAAGTTGGCGGCTCTGGAAACACCATATATTTT. Its protein product is CASSQVGGSGNTIYF. This chain links TRBV14 with TRBJ1-3; D not resolved. The V end lost 1 base, the J end lost 0 bases, and 7 bases lay between the germline ends. The CDR3 has 15 residues. Germline CDR1 reads SGHDN; CDR2 reads FVKESK.

The chain is built from TRBV9 and TRBJ1-1; a weak D match, TRBD1 (6 bases). Germline-derived CDR1 and CDR2 are SGDLS and YYNGEE. Trimming stripped 2 bases from V and 3 bases from J, with 8 bases between. The CDR3 runs 13 residues. CDR3 amino acids: CASSVGAYTEAFF. The CDR3 nucleotides are TGTGCCAGCAGCGTGGGGGCGTACACTGAAGCTTTCTTT.

This clone was seen more than once but under ten times. The CDR3, as DNA: TGTGCCAGCAGCTTAGGCGCAGGGGGAAATTCACCCCTCCACTTT. It encodes CASSLGAGGNSPLHF. The chain recombines TRBV13 with TRBJ1-6; 7 nucleotides agree with TRBD1. The CDR3 spans 15 residues. Germline lookup yields CDR1 PRHDT and CDR2 FYEKMQ (reference sequence). V gave up 0 bases and J gave up 7 bases; unmatched junction bases: 3.

The V gene is TRBV18, the J gene TRBJ2-5; the D gene is possibly TRBD2 (5 bases). The V and J ends lost 0 bases and 2 bases respectively, with 13 bases between them. This CDR3 region has 16 residues. CDR1 is KGHSH, CDR2 LQKENI, per germline. DNA for the CDR3: TGTGCCAGCTCACCACCGTATAAGACTACTCAAGAGACCCAGTACTTC. Amino acid sequence: CASSPPYKTTQETQYF.

V gene TRBV11-2 combines with J gene TRBJ2-1; 8 bases map to TRBD1. The CDR3 is 15 residues long. Trimming cost V 1 base and J 9 bases; bases outside gene matches: 8. Looked up from germline, CDR1 is SGHAT and CDR2 is FQNNGV. CDR3 in DNA: TGTGCCAGCAGCTTAGGGGGGACAGGTTCCGGTGAGCAGTTCTTC. It yields the protein CASSLGGTGSGEQFF.

The chain combines TRBV15 with TRBJ2-5, with 9 bases identical to TRBD1. Germline V gives CDR1 LNHNV, CDR2 YYDKDF (reference sequence). The CDR3 contains 16 residues. V shed 3 bases and J 4 bases; nucleotides not matched to a gene: 9. CDR3 residues: CATSSPGTGRRETQYF. The CDR3 coding sequence is TGTGCCACCAGCAGCCCCGGGACAGGGCGAAGAGAGACCCAGTACTTC.

The sample holds one count of this clone. The J gene is TRBJ1-3, the V gene TRBV11-2, with a weak D call TRBD1 (5 bases). Germline-derived CDR1 and CDR2 are SGHAT and FQNNGV. The CDR3 runs 16 residues. Trimming cost V 1 base and J 1 base, with 11 bases left between them. The CDR3 spells CASSLGFQGSGNTIYF. CDR3 nucleotide sequence: TGTGCCAGCAGCTTAGGATTTCAGGGTTCTGGAAACACCATATATTTT.

This rearrangement joins TRBV7-3 to TRBJ2-3, with TRBD1 matching over 8 bases. This CDR3 comprises 14 residues. Trimming at V came to 1 base and at J to 11 bases, leaving 8 bases not matched to a gene. CDR1 and CDR2 from the germline V gene are SGHTA and FQGTGA. As DNA, the CDR3 is TGTGCCAGCAGCTTAAATCCGGGACAGGACAGGCAGTATTTT. It is translated as CASSLNPGQDRQYF.